This T cell receptor (beta chain) came from a study of blood T cell repertoires in COVID-19. As for the study in general: Collection of acute and convalescent COVID-19 samples took place in the United States, Italy and Spain. Nucleic acid was either cDNA or gDNA, and it came from T cells, B-cell-depleted T cells, or PBMCs.

The CDR3 is 16 residues long. V shed 3 bases, J shed 4 bases, and the junction held 14 bases outside the gene matches. Germline values: CDR1 DFQATT, CDR2 SNEGSKA (reference sequence). Under the authors' procedure: From reference gene primer amplification, estimates of nucleated cell counts were derived. Some clones are missing from TCRdb's copy, which holds only in-frame ones; the method was immunoSEQ multiplex PCR. D and trimming come from the DNA, and the V and J calls and clone size come from that table. The sample lists 180,000 or so clones, 82% occurring once. This sequence originates from a woman between 65 and 79 years old with acute or convalescent COVID-19. The material sequenced was peripheral blood. The V call is TRBV20-1, the J call TRBJ2-7; 8 nucleotides agree with TRBD1. CDR3 DNA: TGCAGTGCTAGTGGGCAGGGGGCGAATGACCGGTACGAGCAGTACTTC. Its protein product is CSASGQGANDRYEQYF.